This TCR beta chain was sequenced in a study of PD-1 blockade in classical Hodgkin lymphoma. TCRdb keeps only in-frame clones here, not all; method: immunoSEQ multiplex PCR. The sample records fewer than 20,000 clones, roughly 79% being singletons. CDR1 is KGHSH, CDR2 LQKENI, per germline. The CDR3 is 13 residues long. The germline V and J ends were trimmed by 6 bases and 3 bases, with 11 bases remaining between them. The time point here: cycle 4 day 1 (C4D1), after more than five weeks of nivolumab. Patients all relapsed after autologous stem cell transplantation, and there was variation in brentuximab vedotin exposure. By magnetic negative selection, CD4+ T cells were purified from thawed PBMCs.

This TCR was recovered from a human donor with classical Hodgkin lymphoma. The chain employs TRBV18 and TRBJ1-1; tentative D call: TRBD1 (5 bases). The sequencing used CD4+ T cells from blood, collected before the fourth cycle of nivolumab. The CDR3 loop reads CASSLGRDTEAFF. CDR3 nucleotide sequence: TGTGCCAGCTCTCTGGGGCGGGACACTGAAGCTTTCTTT.